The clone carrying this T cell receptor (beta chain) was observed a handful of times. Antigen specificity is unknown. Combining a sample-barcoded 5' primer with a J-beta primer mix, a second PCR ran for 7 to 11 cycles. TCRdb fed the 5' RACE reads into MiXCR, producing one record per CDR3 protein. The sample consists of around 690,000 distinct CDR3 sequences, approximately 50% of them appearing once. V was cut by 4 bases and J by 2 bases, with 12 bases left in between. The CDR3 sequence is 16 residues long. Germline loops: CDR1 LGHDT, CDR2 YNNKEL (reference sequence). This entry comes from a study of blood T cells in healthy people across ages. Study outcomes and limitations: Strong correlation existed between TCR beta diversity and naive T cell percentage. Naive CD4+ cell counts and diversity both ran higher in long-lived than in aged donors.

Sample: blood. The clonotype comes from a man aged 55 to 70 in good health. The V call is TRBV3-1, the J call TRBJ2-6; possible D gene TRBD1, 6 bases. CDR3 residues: CASSPIQGPGANVLTF. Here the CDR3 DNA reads TGTGCCAGCAGCCCGATACAGGGACCTGGGGCCAACGTCCTGACTTTC.